What follows are 30 T cell receptor beta chains derived from one specimen sequenced in a study of T cell responses to AZD1222 COVID-19 vaccine. This table comes from immunoSEQ multiplex PCR, and its TCRdb copy is limited to in-frame clones, with some not included. The sample yields tens of thousands of clones, roughly nine tenths seen once. Sequencing was performed on peripheral blood, taken on day 0 of AZD1222 vaccination. These receptors were obtained from an adult in good health.

The chain carries TRBV27 and TRBJ1-6; no definite D call. Trimming removed 6 bases at V and 5 bases at J, with 11 bases between. CDR3 length equals 14 residues. The V gene's germline CDR1 is MNHEY and CDR2 SMNVEV (reference sequence). The CDR3 DNA follows: TGTGCCAGCAGATCACCCTTAAATAATTCACCCCTCCACTTT. This gives the protein CASRSPLNNSPLHF.

The chain joins TRBV2 to TRBJ1-5; no clear D. Germline CDR1 is SNHLY and CDR2 is FYNNEI. V dropped 4 bases and J dropped 5 bases, with 12 bases sitting between them. This CDR3 has 14 amino acids. CDR3 DNA: TGTGCCAGCAGTGTGGGTCGGAGTGATCAGCCCCAGCATTTT. It yields the protein CASSVGRSDQPQHF.

V is TRBV9 and J is TRBJ1-1; perhaps TRBD1 as D (6 bases). V shed 1 base and J shed 0 bases, with 10 bases lying between them. CDR1 is SGDLS, CDR2 YYNGEE, per germline. This CDR3 region has 15 residues. CDR3 region: CASSVRGSLNTEAFF. Written as DNA, the CDR3 is TGTGCCAGCAGCGTAAGGGGGTCTTTGAACACTGAAGCTTTCTTT.

The CDR3 spells CASSLRGEQFF. DNA for the CDR3: TGTGCCAGCAGTCTCAGGGGTGAGCAGTTCTTC. The genes are TRBV28 and TRBJ2-1; possible D gene TRBD1, 6 bases. Trimming took 5 bases from V and 9 from J, leaving 8 bases between them. There are 11 residues in the CDR3. The germline gives CDR1 MDHEN, CDR2 SYDVKM.

This chain connects TRBV7-9 to TRBJ1-1, with TRBD1 as a possible D gene (6 bases). Germline lookup yields CDR1 SEHNR and CDR2 FQNEAQ (reference sequence). Deletions cut 5 bases from V and 3 bases from J, with 22 bases between. This CDR3 has 17 residues. Here the CDR3 reads CASSPPRGTGKDTEAFF. CDR3 coding DNA: TGTGCCAGCAGCCCCCCGAGGGGAACAGGGAAGGACACTGAAGCTTTCTTT.

The V gene is TRBV15, the J gene TRBJ2-7; 8 nucleotides line up with TRBD2. Unmatched junction bases numbered 4, after V lost 0 bases and J lost 6 bases. The germline V gene encodes CDR1 LNHNV and CDR2 YYDKDF (reference sequence). There are 14 residues in the CDR3. The CDR3 DNA is TGTGCCACCAGCAGAGATCGGGGGGGCGGCGAGCAGTACTTC. Translation: CATSRDRGGGEQYF. Complete variable domain (other parts from reference TRBV15 and TRBJ2-7): DAMVIQNPRYQVTQFGKPVTLSCSQTLNHNVMYWYQQKSSQAPKLLFHYYDKDFNNEADTPDNFQSRRPNTSFCFLDIRSPGLGDTAMYLCATSRDRGGGEQYFGPGTRLTVT.

This chain links TRBV3-1 (or the pseudogene TRBV3-2) with TRBJ1-1, with D tentatively TRBD1 (6 bases). V was cut by 4 bases and J by 1 base, with 13 bases left in between. The CDR3 covers 15 residues. Germline CDR1 and CDR2: LGHDT and YNNKEL (reference sequence). In DNA, the CDR3 is TGTGCCAGCAGCCGGAGGGACACCCAGAACACTGAAGCTTTCTTT. The encoded protein is CASSRRDTQNTEAFF.

The chain carries TRBV3-1 (or the pseudogene TRBV3-2) and TRBJ2-1, with 7 positions matching TRBD2. The CDR3 loop spans 15 amino acids. V lost 5 bases and J lost 4; bases outside the gene matches: 8. CDR1 and CDR2 from the germline V gene are LGHDT and YNNKEL (reference sequence). In DNA form, the CDR3 reads TGTGCCAGCAGCGCGCCTAGCGGACTTTACAATGAGCAGTTCTTC. This translates into CASSAPSGLYNEQFF.

The genes are TRBV5-1 and TRBJ2-1; 7 nucleotides line up with TRBD1. This CDR3 contains 15 residues. Germline CDR1 is SGHRS and CDR2 is YFSETQ. Unmatched junction bases numbered 7, after V lost 3 bases and J lost 4 bases. For the CDR3, the DNA is TGCGCCAGCAGCTCCACCGGGACAGTATACAATGAGCAGTTCTTC. It yields the protein CASSSTGTVYNEQFF.

The chain employs TRBV7-2 and TRBJ2-7, with a weak D call TRBD2 (5 bases). Trimming took 5 bases from V and 7 from J, leaving 21 bases between them. In germline, CDR1 is SGHTA, CDR2 FQGNSA. This CDR3 contains 15 residues. CDR3: CASSPNPLTTGEQYF. In DNA form, the CDR3 reads TGTGCCAGCAGCCCCAACCCCCTGACTACTGGAGAGCAGTACTTC. Complete variable domain (other parts from reference TRBV7-2 and TRBJ2-7): GAGVSQSPSNKVTEKGKDVELRCDPISGHTALYWYRQSLGQGLEFLIYFQGNSAPDKSGLPSDRFSAERTGGSVSTLTIQRTQQEDSAVYLCASSPNPLTTGEQYFGPGTRLTVT.

This clone was counted a few times. V gene TRBV2 combines with J gene TRBJ1-6, with TRBD1 as a possible D gene (5 bases). The CDR3 is made up of 13 amino acids. V was cut by 7 bases and J by 7 bases, with 11 bases left in between. Germline CDR1 reads SNHLY; CDR2 reads FYNNEI. The CDR3 DNA sequence: TGTGCCAGCAAGGAACAGGCAAATTCACCCCTCCACTTT. Protein product: CASKEQANSPLHF.

V gene TRBV5-6 combines with J gene TRBJ1-4; weak D call: TRBD1 (5 bases). CDR1 is SGHDT and CDR2 is YYEEEE in the germline V gene. The CDR3 sequence is 15 residues long. The germline V and J ends were trimmed by 2 bases and 8 bases, with 16 bases remaining between them. In DNA, the CDR3 is TGTGCCAGCAGCTTAGGGGCCACCGGAGGCGAAAAACTGTTTTTT. This sequence encodes CASSLGATGGEKLFF.

The chain links TRBV5-4 to TRBJ2-2; D gene uncertain. The CDR3 spans 14 residues. Germline V CDR1 and CDR2: SGHNT, YYREEE (reference sequence). Trimming pared 2 bases from V and 7 bases from J, leaving 12 bases between. The CDR3 is CASSFTGLDGELFF. CDR3 DNA sequence: TGTGCCAGCAGCTTTACTGGGTTGGACGGGGAGCTGTTTTTT.

CDR3 sequence reads: CASSLWGRGTDTQYF. Here the CDR3 DNA reads TGTGCCAGCAGCTTATGGGGGCGGGGCACAGATACGCAGTATTTT. The chain employs TRBV5-4 and TRBJ2-3, with a weak D call TRBD1 (6 bases). V dropped 2 bases and J dropped 1 base, with 11 bases sitting between them. Germline CDR1 SGHNT, CDR2 YYREEE (reference sequence). There are 15 residues in the CDR3.

V usage is TRBV19 and J usage is TRBJ2-1, with D possibly being TRBD2 (6 bases). The CDR3 is 12 residues long. Trimming pared 4 bases from V and 10 bases from J, leaving 11 bases between. Germline lookup yields CDR1 LNHDA and CDR2 SQIVND (reference sequence). CDR3 loop: CASSRRGGEQFF. In DNA, the CDR3 is TGTGCCAGTAGTAGGCGGGGCGGGGAGCAGTTCTTC.

The CDR3 loop is CASSVTQFNTEAFF. In nucleotides, the CDR3 is TGTGCCAGCAGCGTTACACAGTTCAACACTGAAGCTTTCTTT. The J gene is TRBJ1-1, the V gene TRBV9; D unclear. The CDR3 is made up of 14 amino acids. Trimming removed 2 bases at V and 2 bases at J, with 10 bases between. Germline V CDR1 and CDR2: SGDLS, YYNGEE.

This clone was observed once. This chain links TRBV21-1 with TRBJ2-5; TRBD1, the D gene given by the table, was not confirmed from the DNA. TRBV21-1 is listed as a pseudogene. This CDR3 contains 15 residues. Written as DNA, the CDR3 is TGTGCCAGCAGCCAAAGGACAGTTATCCAAGAGACCCAGTACTTC. Amino acid sequence: CASSQRTVIQETQYF.

The gene calls are TRBV20-1 and TRBJ1-2; no firm D call. CDR1 DFQATT and CDR2 SNEGSKA come from the germline V gene (reference sequence). Trimming removed 3 bases from V and 6 bases from J, with 8 bases in between. The CDR3 consists of 11 residues. The CDR3 coding sequence is TGCAGTGCTAGTCCCCACGATGGCTACACCTTC. It yields the protein CSASPHDGYTF.

The V and J genes are TRBV11-2 and TRBJ1-6; D ambiguous. The CDR3 covers 15 residues. Germline V CDR1 and CDR2: SGHAT, FQNNGV. V was shortened by 5 bases and J by 7 bases, with 15 bases between the two germline ends. CDR3 region: CASSLDPGLNSPLHF. CDR3 coding DNA: TGTGCCAGCAGCCTCGACCCGGGGTTAAATTCACCCCTCCACTTT.

The chain recombines TRBV7-7 with TRBJ2-1; 10 bases line up with TRBD2. Per the germline V gene, CDR1 is SSHAT and CDR2 is FNYEAQ (reference sequence). The length of the CDR3 is 15 residues. J lost 5 bases, V lost 5 bases, and 6 bases had no gene match. The CDR3 loop reads CASSPGLAANNEQFF. The CDR3 DNA reads TGTGCCAGCAGCCCCGGACTAGCGGCGAACAATGAGCAGTTCTTC.

The chain links TRBV20-1 to TRBJ1-1; no definite D call. CDR3 length equals 11 residues. The V end was cut by 6 bases, the J end by 5 bases, with 10 bases between. Per the germline V gene, CDR1 is DFQATT and CDR2 is SNEGSKA (reference sequence). The CDR3 protein is CSAPVETEAFF. CDR3 in DNA: TGCAGTGCCCCCGTAGAGACTGAAGCTTTCTTT.

This clone was detected once. V gene TRBV6-6 combines with J gene TRBJ1-2; 8 bases align to TRBD1. The CDR3 contains 18 residues. Germline CDR1 is MNHNY and CDR2 is SVGAGI (reference sequence). The V segment lost 5 bases and the J segment 2 bases; nucleotides outside the gene matches: 16. CDR3 in DNA: TGTGCCAGCAGTCCGAGGTCCGGGACAGGAAACCTAAACTATGGCTACACCTTC. It encodes CASSPRSGTGNLNYGYTF.

This chain joins TRBV4-3 and TRBJ2-3, with 7 positions matching TRBD1. V dropped 1 base and J dropped 6; count of bases not matched to a gene: 19. This CDR3 is built from 19 residues. Germline V gene sequence: CDR1 LGHNA, CDR2 YSLEER. CDR3 coding DNA: TGCGCCAGCAGCCAAGGGGTTGGGGTTTTGACAGGGTGGGGGGATACGCAGTATTTT. Amino acids: CASSQGVGVLTGWGDTQYF.

This clone occurred once. The rearrangement uses TRBV3-1 (or the pseudogene TRBV3-2) and TRBJ2-4; 8 bases are shared with TRBD1. The germline CDR1 and CDR2 sequences are LGHDT and YNNKEL (reference sequence). CDR3 size: 15 residues. Unmatched junction bases numbered 6, after V lost 2 bases and J lost 6 bases. CDR3 sequence (DNA): TGTGCCAGCAGCCAACAGGGGGCTCGCGGAAACATTCAGTACTTC. Protein product: CASSQQGARGNIQYF.

The genes are TRBV11-2 and TRBJ2-1; 11 bases are shared with TRBD2. The CDR3 covers 15 residues. The V gene end was trimmed by 5 bases and the J gene end by 8 bases; junction bases not matched to a gene: 8. Germline values: CDR1 SGHAT, CDR2 FQNNGV. CDR3 DNA: TGTGCCAGCAGCCGATTTAGCGGGGGGGCCGATGAGCAGTTCTTC. Its translation is CASSRFSGGADEQFF.

The genes are TRBV7-2 and TRBJ2-5; 11 nucleotides match TRBD2. Germline V gene lookup returns CDR1 SGHTA and CDR2 FQGNSA. The CDR3 is made up of 15 amino acids. Germline trimming cut 5 bases from V and 5 bases from J; bases unmatched to any gene: 7. In nucleotides, the CDR3 is TGTGCCAGCAGCCGTAGCGGGGGGGCCGGGGAGACCCAGTACTTC. The encoded protein is CASSRSGGAGETQYF.

The rearrangement joins TRBV9 to TRBJ1-1; weak D call: TRBD1 (5 bases). CDR1 SGDLS and CDR2 YYNGEE come from the germline V gene. This CDR3 is built from 16 residues. The V gene lost 3 bases and the J gene lost 4 bases, with 19 bases spanning the gap. The CDR3 DNA reads TGTGCCAGCAGCGCGGTCAGAACTGGGGGTGGCACTGAAGCTTTCTTT. Translating it yields CASSAVRTGGGTEAFF.

In its sample, this clone was seen once. The chain combines TRBV2 with TRBJ1-1; D ambiguous. Trimming left V 7 bases short and J 0 bases short, with 12 bases between. The germline gives CDR1 SNHLY, CDR2 FYNNEI. The CDR3 spans 14 residues. CDR3 protein: CASTAGSLNTEAFF. The CDR3 DNA follows: TGTGCCAGCACTGCAGGTTCCTTGAACACTGAAGCTTTCTTT.

This clone appeared a few times. This rearrangement joins TRBV3-1 (or the pseudogene TRBV3-2) to TRBJ2-7, with TRBD2 identical over 13 bases. The CDR3 totals 15 residues. V lost 5 bases and J lost 1; bases outside the gene matches: 2. Germline V lookup: CDR1 LGHDT, CDR2 YNNKEL (reference sequence). CDR3 in DNA: TGTGCCAGCAGCGTGGGACTAGCGGGGTCCTACGAGCAGTACTTC. It yields the protein CASSVGLAGSYEQYF.

The genes are TRBV6-2 or TRBV6-3 and TRBJ1-5; maybe TRBD1 (6 bases). The CDR3 contains 14 residues. The V end was cut by 5 bases, the J end by 3 bases, with 11 bases between. Germline values: CDR1 MNHEY, CDR2 SVGEGT. The CDR3 coding sequence is TGTGCCAGCAGTAACGGACAGCTCAATCAGCCCCAGCATTTT. Residues: CASSNGQLNQPQHF.